Listed below are T cell receptor beta chains from one sample, sequenced in a study of cytomegalovirus exposure and HLA in healthy donors. Using immunoSEQ multiplex PCR, the repertoire was profiled, and TCRdb retains in-frame clones only, with some absent. The sample includes about 120,000 clones, 82% seen only once; the top ten take roughly 2.6%. The sequenced sample consisted of PBMCs. All receptors come from a young woman in good health and CMV-seronegative. Each CDR3 is given with its conserved first and last residue. A D gene is named only where the DNA matches it firmly. Size tells how often a clone was seen (once, few, many) or the class of an expanded clone, and some rows leave it out.

TRBD2 - TRBJ2-6 TRBV9 CASSVFLAGGGANVLTF TGTGCCAGCAGCGTCTTTCTAGCGGGGGGTGGGGCCAACGTCCTGACTTTC
- once TRBJ1-5 TRBV7-2 CASCVVANQPQHF TGTGCCAGCTGCGTGGTCGCTAATCAGCCCCAGCATTTT
TRBD2 - TRBJ2-7 TRBV5-1 CASSSVTSLKGEQYF TGCGCCAGCAGCTCCGTGACTAGCCTTAAGGGCGAGCAGTACTTC
TRBD1 - TRBJ1-1 TRBV5-1 CASSLEGTGWTEAFF TGCGCCAGCAGCTTGGAGGGGACAGGGTGGACTGAAGCTTTCTTT
- once TRBJ1-5 TRBV19 CASSSRQANQPQHF TGTGCCAGTAGTTCCCGACAGGCCAATCAGCCCCAGCATTTT
- - TRBJ1-1 TRBV9 CASSLNLNTEAFF TGTGCCAGCAGCCTCAACTTGAACACTGAAGCTTTCTTT
TRBD2 - TRBJ2-3 TRBV12-5 CASGLLTGTGGSRTQYF TGTGCTAGTGGTTTGCTTACCGGGACGGGAGGGTCAAGGACGCAGTATTTT
TRBD2 - TRBJ2-1 TRBV4-2 CASSPHGTSGAYNEQFF TGTGCCAGCAGCCCCCATGGAACTAGCGGGGCCTACAATGAGCAGTTCTTC
- - TRBJ1-1 TRBV18 CASSPGSGGDTEAFF TGTGCCAGCTCACCGGGAAGCGGAGGGGACACTGAAGCTTTCTTT
- once TRBJ1-4 TRBV28 CASSFSGLWANEKLFF TGTGCCAGCAGTTTTTCAGGGTTATGGGCTAATGAAAAACTGTTTTTT
TRBD2 - TRBJ2-5 TRBV28 CASSRGGRGDQETQYF TGTGCCAGCAGTCGGGGCGGGAGAGGGGACCAAGAGACCCAGTACTTC
- - TRBJ1-2 TRBV6-5 CASSYGGYGYTF TGTGCCAGCAGTTACGGAGGCTATGGCTACACCTTC
TRBD2 few TRBJ2-1 TRBV5-4 CASSLGTSGPRLEQFF TGTGCCAGCAGCTTGGGGACTAGCGGCCCAAGGCTTGAGCAGTTCTTC
TRBD1 - TRBJ1-2 TRBV4-1 CASSQDRQGADVTF TGCGCCAGCAGCCAAGATCGACAGGGGGCCGATGTTACCTTC
- - TRBJ2-5 TRBV2 CASSGDSQETQYF TGTGCCAGCTCTGGGGACTCTCAAGAGACCCAGTACTTC
- many TRBJ1-1 TRBV6-8 CASSYWGGDEAFF TGTGCCAGCAGTTACTGGGGGGGAGATGAAGCTTTCTTT
TRBD1 - TRBJ1-2 TRBV6-6 CASNGQGWYGYTF TGTGCCAGCAACGGACAGGGATGGTATGGCTACACCTTC
- once TRBJ1-6 TRBV6-4 CASSDSQANNSPLHF TGTGCCAGCAGTGACTCCCAGGCGAATAATTCACCCCTCCACTTT
TRBD1 - TRBJ2-1 TRBV5-1 CASSLGQGVNEQFF TGCGCCAGCAGCTTGGGGCAGGGGGTCAATGAGCAGTTCTTC
- - TRBJ1-1 TRBV7-6 CASSLGGGRTTEAFF TGTGCCAGCAGCTTAGGCGGGGGACGGACCACTGAAGCTTTCTTT
TRBD1 - TRBJ2-3 TRBV9 CASSVGTASTDTQYF TGTGCCAGCAGCGTGGGGACAGCTAGCACAGATACGCAGTATTTT
TRBD1 few TRBJ1-1 TRBV28 CASTIFDRGKTEAFF TGTGCCAGCACCATTTTTGACAGGGGAAAAACCGAAGCTTTCTTT
- - TRBJ1-5 TRBV4-1 CASSQGYGEPNQPQHF TGCGCCAGCAGCCAAGGATACGGTGAGCCAAATCAGCCCCAGCATTTT
TRBD1 - TRBJ2-2 TRBV7-9 CASSRTGGTGELFF TGTGCCAGCAGCAGAACAGGGGGCACCGGGGAGCTGTTTTTT
- - TRBJ1-5 TRBV27 CASSFRVRQPQHF TGTGCCAGCAGTTTCAGGGTGCGGCAGCCCCAGCATTTT
TRBD1 - TRBJ1-1 TRBV4-1 CASSQTGAISNTEAFF TGCGCCAGCAGCCAAACAGGGGCTATATCGAACACTGAAGCTTTCTTT
- - TRBJ2-7 TRBV11-2 CASSPITGTYTYEQYF TGTGCCAGCAGCCCCATTACGGGGACTTACACCTACGAGCAGTACTTC
- - TRBJ2-2 TRBV15 CATSRDGTSSGELFF TGTGCCACCAGCAGAGATGGTACATCTTCGGGGGAGCTGTTTTTT
TRBD1 - TRBJ1-4 TRBV7-2 CASSLGRGTNEKLFF TGTGCCAGCAGCTTAGGCAGGGGGACTAATGAAAAACTGTTTTTT
TRBD2 - TRBJ2-5 TRBV7-2 CASSYALGRGKEETQYF TGTGCCAGCAGCTACGCCCTAGGGAGGGGAAAAGAAGAGACCCAGTACTTC
TRBD2 few TRBJ2-1 TRBV5-1 CASSPGLAYNEQFF TGCGCCAGCAGCCCTGGACTAGCCTACAATGAGCAGTTCTTC
TRBD1 - TRBJ2-7 TRBV5-1 CASSSDGTGVYEQYF TGCGCCAGCAGCTCGGACGGGACAGGGGTCTACGAGCAGTACTTC
TRBD1 - TRBJ1-2 TRBV7-2 CASSPGQGVVGYTF TGTGCCAGCAGCCCAGGACAGGGCGTAGTTGGCTACACCTTC
- - TRBJ2-1 TRBV7-8 CASSVNRGGSPSYSYNEQFF TGTGCCAGCAGCGTAAACAGGGGGGGATCTCCCTCTTACTCCTACAATGAGCAGTTCTTC
TRBD1 once TRBJ1-5 TRBV11-2 CASSPTGGAGNQPQHF TGTGCCAGCAGCCCGACAGGGGGCGCGGGCAATCAGCCCCAGCATTTT
- - TRBJ1-2 TRBV2 CAGRPGDYGYTF TGTGCCGGACGACCCGGGGACTATGGCTACACCTTC